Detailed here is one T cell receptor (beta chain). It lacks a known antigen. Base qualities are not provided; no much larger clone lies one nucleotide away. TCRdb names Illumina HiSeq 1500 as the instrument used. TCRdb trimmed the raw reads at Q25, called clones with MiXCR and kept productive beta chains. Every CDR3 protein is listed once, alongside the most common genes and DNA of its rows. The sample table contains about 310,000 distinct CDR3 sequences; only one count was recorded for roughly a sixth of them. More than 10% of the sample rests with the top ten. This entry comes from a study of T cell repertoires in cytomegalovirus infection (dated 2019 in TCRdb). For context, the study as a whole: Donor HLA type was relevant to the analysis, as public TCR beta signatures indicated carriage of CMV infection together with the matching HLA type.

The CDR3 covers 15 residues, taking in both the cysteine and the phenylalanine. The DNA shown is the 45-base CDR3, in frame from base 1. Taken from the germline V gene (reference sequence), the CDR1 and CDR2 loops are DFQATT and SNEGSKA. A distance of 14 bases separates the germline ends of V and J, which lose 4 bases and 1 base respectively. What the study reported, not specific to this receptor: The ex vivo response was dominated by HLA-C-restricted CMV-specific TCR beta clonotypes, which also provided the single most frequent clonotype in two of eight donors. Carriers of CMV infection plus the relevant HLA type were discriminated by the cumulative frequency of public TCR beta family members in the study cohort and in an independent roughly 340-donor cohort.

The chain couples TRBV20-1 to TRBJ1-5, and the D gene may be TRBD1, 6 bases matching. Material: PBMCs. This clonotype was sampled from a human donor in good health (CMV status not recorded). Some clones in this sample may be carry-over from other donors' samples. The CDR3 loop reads CSAIPSGASNQPQHF. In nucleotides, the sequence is TGCAGTGCTATTCCGTCGGGGGCCAGCAATCAGCCCCAGCATTTT.